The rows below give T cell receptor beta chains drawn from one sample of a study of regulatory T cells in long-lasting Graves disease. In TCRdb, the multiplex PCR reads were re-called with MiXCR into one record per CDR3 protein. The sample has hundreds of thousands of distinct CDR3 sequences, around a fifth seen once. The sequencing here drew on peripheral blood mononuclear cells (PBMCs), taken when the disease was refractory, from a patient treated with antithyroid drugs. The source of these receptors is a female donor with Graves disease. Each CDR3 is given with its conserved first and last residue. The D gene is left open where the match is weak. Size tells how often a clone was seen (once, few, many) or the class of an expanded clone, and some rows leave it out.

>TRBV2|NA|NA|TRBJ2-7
TGTGCCAGCAGTGGACTAAGCGGGCGGAACTACGAGCAGTACTTC
CASSGLSGRNYEQYF
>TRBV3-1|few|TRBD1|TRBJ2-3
TGTGCCAGCAGCCCCGGGACAGGTGGATATACGCAGTATTTT
CASSPGTGGYTQYF
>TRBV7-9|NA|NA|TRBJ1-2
TGTGCCAGCAGCCTCATAACCGGGGCTAACTATGGCTACACCTTC
CASSLITGANYGYTF
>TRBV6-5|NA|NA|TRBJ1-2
TGTGCCAGCAGTTACGTAGGGAACTATGGCTACACCTTC
CASSYVGNYGYTF
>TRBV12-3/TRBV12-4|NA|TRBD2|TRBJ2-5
TGTGCCAGCAGTTCCGGGCGGGGGGCGGAGACCCAGTACTTC
CASSSGRGAETQYF
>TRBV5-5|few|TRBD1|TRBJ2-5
TGTGCCAGCAGCTTGGATCGGGACAGAGTCCAAGAGACCCAGTACTTC
CASSLDRDRVQETQYF
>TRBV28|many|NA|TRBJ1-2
TGTGCCAGCGGTGTCAGAGAACGACGCCACTATGGCTACACCTTC
CASGVRERRHYGYTF
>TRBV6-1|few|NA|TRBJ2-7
TGTGCCAGCAGCCCAGGAGCTAACGAGCAGTACTTC
CASSPGANEQYF
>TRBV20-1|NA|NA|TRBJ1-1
TGCAGTGCTAGAACAGGGATCATGGAGACTGAAGCTTTCTTT
CSARTGIMETEAFF
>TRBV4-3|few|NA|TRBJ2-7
TGCGCCAGCAGCCAAGAAATCGGCAGGGGCTACGAGCAGTACTTC
CASSQEIGRGYEQYF
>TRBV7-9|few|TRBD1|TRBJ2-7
TGTGCCAGCAGCACGACAGGGATCTCCTACGAGCAGTACTTC
CASSTTGISYEQYF
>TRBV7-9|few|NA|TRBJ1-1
TGTGCCAGCAGCCGGGGTTGGGGTTCTGAAGCTTTCTTT
CASSRGWGSEAFF
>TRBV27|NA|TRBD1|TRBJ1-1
TGTGCCAGCAGTCCCGGACAGGTGGCCCGGCGGTACCCTGAAGCTCTCTTT
CASSPGQVARRYPEALF
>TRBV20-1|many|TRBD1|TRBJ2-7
TGCAGTGCTGCCCCGGGACAGGGGGCTACCTACGAGCAGTACTTC
CSAAPGQGATYEQYF
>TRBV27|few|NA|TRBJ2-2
TGTGCCAGCAAAATTATGACCGGGGAGCTGTTTTTT
CASKIMTGELFF
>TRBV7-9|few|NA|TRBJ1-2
TGTGCCAGCAGCGGGCGAGGGGACTATGGCTACACCTTC
CASSGRGDYGYTF
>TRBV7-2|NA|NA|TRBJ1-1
TGTGCCAGCAGCTTAAATAGAGGCATATACAGGAACACTGAAGCTTTCTTT
CASSLNRGIYRNTEAFF
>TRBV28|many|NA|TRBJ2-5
TGTGCCAGCAGTTTACATCTCGAAAGTTTGGGCCATGGGGTCGGGGAGACCCAGTACTTC
CASSLHLESLGHGVGETQYF
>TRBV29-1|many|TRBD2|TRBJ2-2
TGCAGCGTTGAAGACGGCTCTCAGCGGGAGCTTGGGCTGTTTTTT
CSVEDGSQRELGLFF
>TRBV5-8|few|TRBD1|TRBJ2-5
TGTGCCAGCAGCTCTAAGCGGACAGGGGAGACCCAGTACTTC
CASSSKRTGETQYF
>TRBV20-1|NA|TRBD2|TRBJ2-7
TGCAGTGCTAGACCCTCTACTAGCGGGAGCTCCTACGAGCAGTACTTC
CSARPSTSGSSYEQYF
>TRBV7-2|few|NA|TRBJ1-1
TGTGCCAGCAGCTTAGCAGCTTTCACTGAAGCTTTCTTT
CASSLAAFTEAFF
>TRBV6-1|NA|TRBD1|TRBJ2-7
TGTGCCAGGGATGACAGGGGGCTCTACGAGCAGTACTTC
CARDDRGLYEQYF
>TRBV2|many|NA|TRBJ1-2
TGTGCCAGCAGTGAACCCTTGTCCAGGCGCTATGGCTACACCTTC
CASSEPLSRRYGYTF
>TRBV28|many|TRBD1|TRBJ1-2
TGTGCCAGCAGTTTCCCTGGACAGGGGTACTATGGCTACACCTTC
CASSFPGQGYYGYTF
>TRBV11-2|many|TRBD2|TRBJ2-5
TGTGCCAGCAGCTTTTCGGGGGGTGAGAGAGAGACCCAGTACTTC
CASSFSGGERETQYF
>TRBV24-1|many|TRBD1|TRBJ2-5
TGTGCCACCAGTGAGTCTGGACAGGGGCGAGAGACCCAGTACTTC
CATSESGQGRETQYF
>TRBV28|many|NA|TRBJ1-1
TGTGCCACCCACACCTCTTTAGGGACTGAAGCTTTCTTT
CATHTSLGTEAFF
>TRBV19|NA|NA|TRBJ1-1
TGTGCCAGTCCTTCCCTCCCCCCTGCGCCAGCCTTAAAGGACACTGAAGCTTTCTTT
CASPSLPPAPALKDTEAFF
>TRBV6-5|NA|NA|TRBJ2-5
TGTGCCAGCAGTTACTCGTCTAGTGGAGGGGAGACCCAGTACTTC
CASSYSSSGGETQYF
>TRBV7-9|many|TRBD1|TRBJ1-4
TGTGCCAGCAGCGCGGACAGGAAGGGCGAAAAACTGTTTTTT
CASSADRKGEKLFF
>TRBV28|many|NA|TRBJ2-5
TGTGCCAGCAGTTTATTAGGGCAGGGCCAAGAGACCCAGTACTTC
CASSLLGQGQETQYF
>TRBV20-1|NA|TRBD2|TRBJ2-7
TGCAGTGCTACGGGACTAGCGGGAGTAGAGCAGTACTTC
CSATGLAGVEQYF
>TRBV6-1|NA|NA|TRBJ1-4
TGTGCCACCTCTCTGACGGGTGTTTACGAAAAACTGTTTTTT
CATSLTGVYEKLFF
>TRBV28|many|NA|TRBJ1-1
TGTGCCAGCAGTTTACCCCCTTGGACGGATCTGGGGACTGAAGCTTTCTTT
CASSLPPWTDLGTEAFF
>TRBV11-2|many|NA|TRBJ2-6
TGTGCCAGCAGCTTATCACGGGGGCCCCTCTCTGGGGCCAACGTCCTGACTTTC
CASSLSRGPLSGANVLTF
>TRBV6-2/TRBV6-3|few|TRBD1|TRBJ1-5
TGTGCCAGCAGTCACCGACAGGGTCATCAGCCCCAGCATTTT
CASSHRQGHQPQHF
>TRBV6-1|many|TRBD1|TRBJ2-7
TGTGCCAGCAGTGTAGGGGACAGGGTCGTCTACGAGCAGTACTTC
CASSVGDRVVYEQYF
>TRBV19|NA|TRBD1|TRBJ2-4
TGTGCCAGTAGCCCTGCGGACAGGGCAGACATTCAGTACTTC
CASSPADRADIQYF
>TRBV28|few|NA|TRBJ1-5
TGTGCCTGCAGTTTACCCGGAGCGCAGCCCCAGCATTTT
CACSLPGAQPQHF
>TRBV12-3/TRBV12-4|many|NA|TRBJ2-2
TGTGCCAGCAGCTTATCCAGCACCGGGGAGCTGTTTTTT
CASSLSSTGELFF
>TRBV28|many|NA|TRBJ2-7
TGTGCCACCACCGGGACACTAACCTACGAGCAGTACTTC
CATTGTLTYEQYF
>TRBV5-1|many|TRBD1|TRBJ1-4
TGCGCCAGCAGCTTGTCGGCAGGGACAGATGAAAAACTGTTTTTT
CASSLSAGTDEKLFF
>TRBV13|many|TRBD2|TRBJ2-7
TGTGCCAGCAGCTTGGCAGGAGCGGGAGGTTCCTACGAGCAGTACTTC
CASSLAGAGGSYEQYF
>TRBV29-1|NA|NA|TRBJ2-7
TGCAGCGTTGGCCAGGGGCCCTCCTACGAGCAGTACTTC
CSVGQGPSYEQYF
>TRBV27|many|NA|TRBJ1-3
TGTGCCAGCAGTACAACAGGAGCCTCTGGAAACACCATATATTTT
CASSTTGASGNTIYF
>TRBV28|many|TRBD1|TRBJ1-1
TGTGCCAGCAGAGATCCCTCCGGGGGACAGTTATTGAACACTGAAGCTTTCTTT
CASRDPSGGQLLNTEAFF
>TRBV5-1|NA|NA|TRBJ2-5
TGCGCCAGCAGCTTGTTTACGGGCCTACGAGAGACCCAGTACTTC
CASSLFTGLRETQYF
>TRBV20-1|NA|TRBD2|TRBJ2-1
TGCAGTGCTACCAGGTGGATGGCTAGCGGCAACAATGAGCAGTTCTTC
CSATRWMASGNNEQFF
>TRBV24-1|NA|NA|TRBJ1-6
TGTGCCACCAGTGATTTGGGGGTGAATAATTCACCCCTCCACTTT
CATSDLGVNNSPLHF
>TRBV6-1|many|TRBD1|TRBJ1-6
TGTGCCAGCAGGGGACAGCCCAATTCACCCCTCCACTTT
CASRGQPNSPLHF
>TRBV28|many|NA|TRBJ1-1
TGTGCCAGCAGCTCCCCGCGGGGAGAACTTTGGACTGAAGCTTTCTTT
CASSSPRGELWTEAFF
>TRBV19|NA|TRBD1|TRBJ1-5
TGTGCCAGTAGTCGACAGGGTGAGGGGAATCAGCCCCAGCATTTT
CASSRQGEGNQPQHF
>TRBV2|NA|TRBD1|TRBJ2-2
TGTGCCAGCGGGGGGGACAGGGGGACCGGGGGGCTGTTTTTT
CASGGDRGTGGLFF